The 27 T cell receptor beta chains reported below all come from one sample, sequenced in a study of blood T cells in healthy people across ages. Next came a second PCR, run for roughly 6 to 11 cycles, which used a sample-barcoded 5' primer along with a J-beta primer mix. TCRdb ran MiXCR on the 5' RACE reads and lists one entry per CDR3 protein. Of around 1.1 million distinct CDR3 sequences listed, 35% to 40% are singletons. The sample consisted of blood. The origin of the receptors is a young man in good health.

This chain connects TRBV20-1 to TRBJ2-2; D is perhaps TRBD2 (6 bases). Per germline, CDR1 DFQATT and CDR2 SNEGSKA (reference sequence). V was trimmed by 7 bases and J by 2 bases, leaving 14 bases between them. This CDR3 is built from 14 residues. Here the CDR3 reads CSGAGLLNTGELFF. The CDR3 DNA sequence: TGCAGTGGGGCGGGACTCTTAAACACCGGGGAGCTGTTTTTT.

This chain uses TRBV20-1 with TRBJ2-7, with 9 bases aligning to TRBD1. The CDR3 has 14 amino acids. The germline V gene encodes CDR1 DFQATT and CDR2 SNEGSKA (reference sequence). Unmatched junction bases numbered 6, after V lost 5 bases and J lost 1 base. CDR3 residues: CSAGETGGSYEQYF. The CDR3 DNA reads TGCAGTGCTGGGGAGACAGGGGGATCCTACGAGCAGTACTTC.

In its sample, this clonotype was seen a few times. CDR3 amino acids: CASSPHPDREETQYF. The CDR3 region has the DNA TGTGCCAGCAGCCCCCACCCGGACAGAGAAGAGACCCAGTACTTC. This chain uses TRBV7-2 with TRBJ2-5, with a possible D match to TRBD1 (6 bases). The V and J ends lost 5 bases and 3 bases respectively, with 16 bases between them. Germline lookup yields CDR1 SGHTA and CDR2 FQGNSA. The CDR3 has 15 amino acids.

This clonotype was seen only a few times. The genes are TRBV5-1 and TRBJ1-2; D remains ambiguous. Germline CDR1 is SGHRS and CDR2 is YFSETQ. This CDR3 region has 13 residues. V was clipped by 4 bases and J by 6 bases, with 13 bases between them. DNA of the CDR3: TGCGCCAGCAGCATAGCCGCCGAACATGGCTACACCTTC. Protein sequence: CASSIAAEHGYTF.

A remark on this clonotype: A much more abundant neighbour one base away suggests this may be a read error. This rearrangement joins TRBV7-3 to TRBJ1-1; D is undetermined. The CDR3 extends over 14 amino acids. From germline, CDR1 is SGHTA and CDR2 FQGTGA. The CDR3 nucleotides read TGTGCCAGCAGCTTAAGCGGGGAGAACACTGAAGTTTTCTTT. It encodes CASSLSGENTEVFF.

This chain joins TRBV12-3 or TRBV12-4 and TRBJ1-2; D is unclear. Between the trimmed V and J ends, which lost 5 bases and 9 bases, there was a span of 13 bases. The CDR3 consists of 12 residues. The CDR3 sequence is CASSLGVMSYTF. The CDR3 nucleotides read TGTGCCAGCAGTCTTGGCGTTATGAGCTACACCTTC.

The sample holds a few counts of this clonotype. The gene calls are TRBV9 and TRBJ2-1, with D unclear. Germline CDR1 and CDR2: SGDLS and YYNGEE. Trimming shortened V by 4 bases and J by 10 bases, and 9 bases separated the two germline ends. The CDR3 is 11 residues long. The CDR3 region has the DNA TGTGCCAGCAGCCCTTCGCGCGAGCAGTTCTTC. It specifies CASSPSREQFF.

The CDR3 nucleotides read TGCGCCAGCTCCAACCAGGGACAGGACTACGAGCAGTACTTC. As protein: CASSNQGQDYEQYF. The chain has TRBV5-1 and TRBJ2-4; TRBD1 matches 8 bases. The J call could be wrong; TRBJ2-7 is a better fit for the DNA end. CDR3 size: 14 residues. The germline V gene encodes CDR1 SGHRS and CDR2 YFSETQ.

V and J are TRBV7-2 and TRBJ2-7; a possible D gene is TRBD2 (5 bases). Trimming took off 2 bases at V and 10 bases at J, with 24 bases between the two ends. The CDR3 contains 16 residues. CDR1 and CDR2 (germline): SGHTA, FQGNSA. CDR3 sequence (DNA): TGTGCCAGCAGCTTATCGGACGCGCGGGCTCCGAAAACCCAGTACTTC. This gives the protein CASSLSDARAPKTQYF.

This clonotype was seen just once. The chain joins TRBV5-1 to TRBJ1-1, with D perhaps matching TRBD1 (5 bases). Trimming shortened V by 6 bases and J by 0 bases, and 9 bases separated the two germline ends. The CDR3 is made up of 13 amino acids. Looked up from germline, CDR1 is SGHRS and CDR2 is YFSETQ. This CDR3 reads CASKTALNTEAFF. The CDR3 nucleotides are TGCGCCAGCAAGACAGCCCTGAACACTGAAGCTTTCTTT.

The genes are TRBV20-1 and TRBJ2-3; 10 bases map to TRBD1. From germline, CDR1 is DFQATT and CDR2 SNEGSKA (reference sequence). V dropped 5 bases and J dropped 3; count of bases not matched to a gene: 11. This CDR3 contains 16 residues. The CDR3 reads CSARHGQGGRTDTQYF. The CDR3 DNA is TGCAGTGCTCGGCATGGACAGGGGGGAAGGACAGATACGCAGTATTTT.

The chain has TRBV9 and TRBJ2-1; D call uncertain. The CDR3 consists of 14 residues. CDR1 and CDR2 (germline): SGDLS, YYNGEE. V was trimmed by 0 bases and J by 3 bases, leaving 7 bases between them. CDR3 protein: CASSVDPRYNEQFF. The CDR3 bases are TGTGCCAGCAGCGTAGACCCGCGCTACAATGAGCAGTTCTTC.

The rearrangement links TRBV5-1 to TRBJ2-7, with D hard to call. The CDR3 covers 13 residues. The germline CDR1 and CDR2 sequences are SGHRS and YFSETQ. V was shortened by 3 bases and J by 7 bases, with 14 bases between the two germline ends. CDR3: CASSSRPLNEQYF. The CDR3 DNA follows: TGCGCCAGCAGCTCCAGACCTCTCAATGAGCAGTACTTC. The full variable domain, with the rest looked up from reference TRBV5-1 and TRBJ2-7, is KAGVTQTPRYLIKTRGQQVTLSCSPISGHRSVSWYQQTPGQGLQFLFEYFSETQRNKGNFPGRFSGRQFSNSRSEMNVSTLELGDSALYLCASSSRPLNEQYFGPGTRLTVT.

This chain connects TRBV5-1 to TRBJ2-1, with D perhaps being TRBD1 or TRBD2 (5 bases each). The CDR3 has 15 amino acids. Germline lookup yields CDR1 SGHRS and CDR2 YFSETQ. Trimming left V 3 bases short and J 4 bases short, with 14 bases between. The CDR3 DNA is TGCGCCAGCAGCTGGGGCGGCGGGTTTTACAATGAGCAGTTCTTC. As protein: CASSWGGGFYNEQFF.

V usage is TRBV2 and J usage is TRBJ2-5; D unresolved. Germline V gives CDR1 SNHLY, CDR2 FYNNEI. The CDR3 is 13 residues long. V dropped 8 bases and J dropped 11 bases, with 21 bases sitting between them. CDR3 DNA: TGTGCCAGCTCGGCATACGTAGGTGAGGAGCAGTACTTC. Translated: CASSAYVGEEQYF.

The chain combines TRBV20-1 with TRBJ2-1; maybe TRBD1 (6 bases). The CDR3 length is 14 residues. Per germline, CDR1 DFQATT and CDR2 SNEGSKA (reference sequence). Trimming shortened V by 5 bases and J by 5 bases, and 16 bases separated the two germline ends. The CDR3 bases are TGCAGTGCTCCCCCGGTGGGGGCAAACAATGAGCAGTTCTTC. It encodes CSAPPVGANNEQFF.

This clonotype has only a few counts. CDR3 sequence reads: CASKGLAGSASTDTQYF. CDR3 bases: TGTGCCAGCAAGGGACTAGCGGGGTCAGCTAGCACAGATACGCAGTATTTT. V gene TRBV6-1 combines with J gene TRBJ2-3; 13 bases match TRBD2. Germline assignment: CDR1 MNHNS and CDR2 SASEGT. Germline trimming cut 7 bases from V and 0 bases from J; bases unmatched to any gene: 7. The length of the CDR3 is 17 residues.

V gene TRBV18 combines with J gene TRBJ1-1, with TRBD1 identical over 10 bases. Germline CDR1 is KGHSH and CDR2 is LQKENI. The CDR3 spans 17 residues. Unmatched junction bases numbered 8, after V lost 2 bases and J lost 2 bases. The CDR3 spells CASSPTVGQGENTEAFF. The CDR3 DNA follows: TGTGCCAGCTCACCAACAGTAGGACAGGGGGAAAACACTGAAGCTTTCTTT.

The V call is TRBV2, the J call TRBJ1-1; TRBD1 aligns across 9 bases. The CDR3 totals 16 residues. Germline values: CDR1 SNHLY, CDR2 FYNNEI. After removal of 2 bases from V and 1 base from J, the junction contained 5 bases not matched to a gene. The CDR3 DNA is TGTGCCAGCAGTGAACCCTGGGACAGGGAGAACACTGAAGCTTTCTTT. Translation: CASSEPWDRENTEAFF.

At least ten counts were recorded for this clonotype. The genes are TRBV10-3 and TRBJ2-6, with D unclear. V gave up 0 bases and J gave up 2 bases, with 2 bases separating them. The CDR3 is 14 amino acids. CDR1 and CDR2 from the germline V gene are ENHRY and SYGVKD. CDR3 sequence reads: CAISESAGANVLTF. The CDR3 DNA is TGTGCCATCAGTGAGTCGGCTGGGGCCAACGTCCTGACTTTC.

This clonotype was detected only a few times. V gene TRBV29-1 combines with J gene TRBJ2-1; D unresolved. Germline V gene sequence: CDR1 SQVTM, CDR2 ANQGSEA. V lost 2 bases to trimming and J lost 4 bases, with 6 bases between them. The length of the CDR3 is 12 residues. The CDR3 DNA reads TGCAGCGTTGAAATACGGTACAATGAGCAGTTCTTC. Translation: CSVEIRYNEQFF.

The V and J genes are TRBV7-2 and TRBJ1-6, with D tentatively TRBD1 (6 bases). Germline V lookup: CDR1 SGHTA, CDR2 FQGNSA. V lost 1 base and J 7 bases, leaving 11 bases between the germline ends. The CDR3 is made up of 15 amino acids. This chain's CDR3 is CASSLDPGENSPLHF. The CDR3 DNA follows: TGTGCCAGCAGCTTAGACCCAGGGGAAAATTCACCCCTCCACTTT.

This clonotype was counted between two and nine times. The rearrangement links TRBV13 to TRBJ2-3, with 9 bases aligning to TRBD2. CDR3 length: 16 residues. The germline CDR1 and CDR2 sequences are PRHDT and FYEKMQ (reference sequence). Trimming removed 4 bases from V and 2 bases from J; junction bases left unmatched: 7. The CDR3 here is CASSSLTSGITDTQYF. The CDR3 DNA sequence: TGTGCCAGCAGCTCGTTGACTAGCGGAATCACAGATACGCAGTATTTT.

On this clonotype: A junction boundary mismatches the germline segment, possibly from a read error. The chain links TRBV28 to TRBJ2-3; 7 positions agree with TRBD2. CDR1 and CDR2 (germline): MDHEN, SYDVKM. The CDR3 length is 14 residues. Written as DNA, the CDR3 is TGTGCCAGCAGTTTTAGCGCTGAGCGGGATATGCAGTATTTT. Its protein product is CASSFSAERDMQYF.

This clonotype was seen just once. The chain employs TRBV4-1 and TRBJ1-1; the D gene is possibly TRBD1 (6 bases). The CDR3 runs 16 residues. Trimming removed 4 bases from V and 4 bases from J, with 19 bases in between. Germline V gives CDR1 MGHRA, CDR2 YSYEKL. The CDR3, as DNA: TGCGCCAGCAGCCTTGGCCGGGACATCGGCTTCACTGAAGCTTTCTTT. Translation gives CASSLGRDIGFTEAFF.

About this clonotype: Given a much more abundant clone one base away, this may be a read error. The gene calls are TRBV7-8 and TRBJ1-4, with D uncertain. V was shortened by 1 base and J by 10 bases, with 4 bases between the two germline ends. The CDR3 length is 11 residues. From germline, CDR1 is SGHVS and CDR2 FQNEAQ. CDR3 DNA: TGTGCCAGCAGCTTAGAGGGAAAACTGTTTTTT. This gives the protein CASSLEGKLFF.

The chain recombines TRBV29-1 with TRBJ1-2; D remains unclear. This CDR3 region has 8 residues. The V gene lost 6 bases and the J gene lost 7 bases, with 3 bases spanning the gap. Germline V gene data show CDR1 as SQVTM and CDR2 as ANQGSEA. This CDR3 reads CSVPGYTF. DNA of the CDR3: TGCAGCGTGCCTGGCTACACCTTC.